This T cell receptor (beta chain) is drawn from a study of T cell responses to AZD1222 COVID-19 vaccine. Findings and caveats of the study: Donors, mostly white British, included more females; clonal diversity was possibly underestimated. Nearly half of unique spike-specific TCRs reportedly avoided B.1.351 and B.1.1.7 mutated regions.

Germline V gene lookup returns CDR1 SGHNT and CDR2 YENEEA. The V gene end was trimmed by 5 bases and the J gene end by 4 bases; junction bases not matched to a gene: 12. The CDR3 consists of 18 residues. Of note for this clone: Its target is unknown.

Some clones are missing from TCRdb's copy, which holds only in-frame ones; the method was immunoSEQ multiplex PCR. There are more than 95,000 clones in the sample; 88% occur only once, and 2% to 3% lies in the top ten. The starting material was peripheral blood, obtained on day 0 of AZD1222 vaccination. The clonotype comes from an adult in good health. The chain combines TRBV11-3 with TRBJ2-3, with 13 bases lining up with TRBD2. CDR3 in DNA: TGTGCCAGCAGCCGGACTAGCGGGGGCCCCTTGGGCGCAGATACGCAGTATTTT. Amino acid sequence: CASSRTSGGPLGADTQYF.